One and the same sample provided the 2 T cell receptor beta chains below, sequenced in a study of T cell responses to AZD1222 COVID-19 vaccine. Only in-frame clones appear in the TCRdb table, and some are missing; sequencing was by immunoSEQ multiplex PCR. The sample comprises roughly 160,000 clones, roughly 90% of which are singletons, and around 1.6% rests with the top ten. The material was peripheral blood, obtained on day 0 of AZD1222 vaccination. The receptors here all came from an adult in good health.

This chain links TRBV27 with TRBJ1-6, with D possibly being TRBD1 (6 bases). CDR3 length equals 16 residues. From germline, CDR1 is MNHEY and CDR2 SMNVEV (reference sequence). Deletions cut 3 bases from V and 7 bases from J, with 16 bases between. The chain's CDR3 is CASSFFRGAENSPLHF. The CDR3 bases are TGTGCCAGCAGTTTTTTTAGGGGGGCAGAAAATTCACCCCTCCACTTT.

The chain uses TRBV20-1 and TRBJ1-2; no definite D call. The CDR3 runs to 11 residues. Trimming pared 3 bases from V and 6 bases from J, leaving 8 bases between. The germline CDR1 and CDR2 sequences are DFQATT and SNEGSKA (reference sequence). The CDR3 DNA is TGCAGTGCTAGTACGGGAAATGGCTACACCTTC. Protein: CSASTGNGYTF.